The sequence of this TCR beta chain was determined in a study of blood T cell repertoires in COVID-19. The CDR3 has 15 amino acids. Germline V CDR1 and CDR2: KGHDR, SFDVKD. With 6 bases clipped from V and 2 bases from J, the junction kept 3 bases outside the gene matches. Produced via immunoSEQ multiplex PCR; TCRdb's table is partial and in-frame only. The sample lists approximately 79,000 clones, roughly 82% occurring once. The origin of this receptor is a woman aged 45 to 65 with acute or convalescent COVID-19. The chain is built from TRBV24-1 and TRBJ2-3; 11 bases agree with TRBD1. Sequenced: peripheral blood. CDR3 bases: TGTGCCACCAGTAAAGGACAGGGGGCCACAGATACGCAGTATTTT. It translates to CATSKGQGATDTQYF.